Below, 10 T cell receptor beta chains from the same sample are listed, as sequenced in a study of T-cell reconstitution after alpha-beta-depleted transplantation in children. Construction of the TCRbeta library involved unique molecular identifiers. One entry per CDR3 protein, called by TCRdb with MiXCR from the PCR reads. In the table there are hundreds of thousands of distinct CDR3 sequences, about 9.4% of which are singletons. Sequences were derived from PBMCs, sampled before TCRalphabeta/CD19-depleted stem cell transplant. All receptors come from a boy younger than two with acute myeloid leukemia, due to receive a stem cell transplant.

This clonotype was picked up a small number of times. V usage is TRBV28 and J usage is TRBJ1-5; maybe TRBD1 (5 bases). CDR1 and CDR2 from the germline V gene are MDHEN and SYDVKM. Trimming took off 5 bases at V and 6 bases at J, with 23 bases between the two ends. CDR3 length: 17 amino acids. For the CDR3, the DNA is TGTGCCAGCAGTCCACCGGGACGGCTTAAACGGGCTCAGCCCCAGCATTTT. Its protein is CASSPPGRLKRAQPQHF.

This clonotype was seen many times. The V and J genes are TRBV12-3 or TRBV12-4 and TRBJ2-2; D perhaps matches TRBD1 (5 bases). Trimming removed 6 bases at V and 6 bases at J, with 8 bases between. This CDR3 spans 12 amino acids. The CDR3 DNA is TGTGCCAGCAGGTTGGGGCCCGGGGAGCTGTTTTTT. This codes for CASRLGPGELFF.

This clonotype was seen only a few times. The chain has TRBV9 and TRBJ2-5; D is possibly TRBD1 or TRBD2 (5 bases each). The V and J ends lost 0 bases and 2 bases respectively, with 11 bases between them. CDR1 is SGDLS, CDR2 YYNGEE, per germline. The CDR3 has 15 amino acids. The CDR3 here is CASSVDEGRQETQYF. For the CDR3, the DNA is TGTGCCAGCAGCGTAGACGAGGGACGGCAAGAGACCCAGTACTTC.

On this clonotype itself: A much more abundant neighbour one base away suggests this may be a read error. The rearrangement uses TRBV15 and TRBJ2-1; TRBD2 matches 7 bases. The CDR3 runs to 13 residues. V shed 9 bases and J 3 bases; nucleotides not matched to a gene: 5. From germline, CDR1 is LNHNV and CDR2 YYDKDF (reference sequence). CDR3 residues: CATSAGDYNEQFF. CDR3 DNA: TGTGCCACGTCGGCGGGGGACTACAATGAGCAGTTCTTC.

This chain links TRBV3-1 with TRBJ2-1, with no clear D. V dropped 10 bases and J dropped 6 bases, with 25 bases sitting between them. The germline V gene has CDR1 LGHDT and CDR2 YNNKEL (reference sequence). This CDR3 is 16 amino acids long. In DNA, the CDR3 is TGTGCCACCTCCCAAGAATGGCTAGGATCCGGCAATGAGCAGTTCTTC. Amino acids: CATSQEWLGSGNEQFF.

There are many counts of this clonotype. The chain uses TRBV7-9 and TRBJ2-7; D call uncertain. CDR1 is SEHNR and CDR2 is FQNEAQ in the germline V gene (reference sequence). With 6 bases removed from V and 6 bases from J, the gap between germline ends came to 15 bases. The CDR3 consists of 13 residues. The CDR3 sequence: CASSPRLPGEQYF. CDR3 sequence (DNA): TGTGCCAGCAGTCCTAGGCTCCCGGGCGAGCAGTACTTC. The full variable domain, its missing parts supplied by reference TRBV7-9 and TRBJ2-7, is DTGVSQNPRHKITKRGQNVTFRCDPISEHNRLYWYRQTLGQGPEFLTYFQNEAQLEKSRLLSDRFSAERPKGSFSTLEIQRTEQGDSAMYLCASSPRLPGEQYFGPGTRLTVT.

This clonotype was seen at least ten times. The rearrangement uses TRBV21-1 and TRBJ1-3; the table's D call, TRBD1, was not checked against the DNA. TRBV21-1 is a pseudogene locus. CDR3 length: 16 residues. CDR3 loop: CASSKVPGRARNTIYF. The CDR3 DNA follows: TGTGCCAGCAGCAAAGTGCCGGGACGCGCGAGAAACACCATATATTTT.

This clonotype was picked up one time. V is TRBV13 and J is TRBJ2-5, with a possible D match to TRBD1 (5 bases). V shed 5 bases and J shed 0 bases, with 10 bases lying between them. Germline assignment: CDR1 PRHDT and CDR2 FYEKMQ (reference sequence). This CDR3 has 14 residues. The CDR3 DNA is TGTGCCAGCAGCCAGGGATCGTACCAAGAGACCCAGTACTTC. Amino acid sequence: CASSQGSYQETQYF.

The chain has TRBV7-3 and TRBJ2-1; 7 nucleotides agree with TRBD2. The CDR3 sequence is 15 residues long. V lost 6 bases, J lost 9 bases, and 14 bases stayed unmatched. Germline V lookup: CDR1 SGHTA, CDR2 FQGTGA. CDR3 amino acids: CASRPQAGMGGEQFF. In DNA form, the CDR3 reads TGTGCCAGCAGACCCCAAGCGGGAATGGGTGGTGAGCAGTTCTTC.

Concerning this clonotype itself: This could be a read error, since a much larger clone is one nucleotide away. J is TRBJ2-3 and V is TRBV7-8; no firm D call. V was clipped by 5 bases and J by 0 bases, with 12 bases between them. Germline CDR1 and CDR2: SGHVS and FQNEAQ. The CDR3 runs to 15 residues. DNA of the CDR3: TGTGCCAGCAGCATACAGAGCACTAGCACAGATACGCAGTATTTT. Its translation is CASSIQSTSTDTQYF. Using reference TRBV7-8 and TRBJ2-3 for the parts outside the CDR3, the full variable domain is GAGVSQSPRYKVAKRGQDVALRCDPISGHVSLFWYQQALGQGPEFLTYFQNEAQLDKSGLPSDRFFAERPEGSVSTLKIQRTQQEDSAVYLCASSIQSTSTDTQYFGPGTRLTVL.